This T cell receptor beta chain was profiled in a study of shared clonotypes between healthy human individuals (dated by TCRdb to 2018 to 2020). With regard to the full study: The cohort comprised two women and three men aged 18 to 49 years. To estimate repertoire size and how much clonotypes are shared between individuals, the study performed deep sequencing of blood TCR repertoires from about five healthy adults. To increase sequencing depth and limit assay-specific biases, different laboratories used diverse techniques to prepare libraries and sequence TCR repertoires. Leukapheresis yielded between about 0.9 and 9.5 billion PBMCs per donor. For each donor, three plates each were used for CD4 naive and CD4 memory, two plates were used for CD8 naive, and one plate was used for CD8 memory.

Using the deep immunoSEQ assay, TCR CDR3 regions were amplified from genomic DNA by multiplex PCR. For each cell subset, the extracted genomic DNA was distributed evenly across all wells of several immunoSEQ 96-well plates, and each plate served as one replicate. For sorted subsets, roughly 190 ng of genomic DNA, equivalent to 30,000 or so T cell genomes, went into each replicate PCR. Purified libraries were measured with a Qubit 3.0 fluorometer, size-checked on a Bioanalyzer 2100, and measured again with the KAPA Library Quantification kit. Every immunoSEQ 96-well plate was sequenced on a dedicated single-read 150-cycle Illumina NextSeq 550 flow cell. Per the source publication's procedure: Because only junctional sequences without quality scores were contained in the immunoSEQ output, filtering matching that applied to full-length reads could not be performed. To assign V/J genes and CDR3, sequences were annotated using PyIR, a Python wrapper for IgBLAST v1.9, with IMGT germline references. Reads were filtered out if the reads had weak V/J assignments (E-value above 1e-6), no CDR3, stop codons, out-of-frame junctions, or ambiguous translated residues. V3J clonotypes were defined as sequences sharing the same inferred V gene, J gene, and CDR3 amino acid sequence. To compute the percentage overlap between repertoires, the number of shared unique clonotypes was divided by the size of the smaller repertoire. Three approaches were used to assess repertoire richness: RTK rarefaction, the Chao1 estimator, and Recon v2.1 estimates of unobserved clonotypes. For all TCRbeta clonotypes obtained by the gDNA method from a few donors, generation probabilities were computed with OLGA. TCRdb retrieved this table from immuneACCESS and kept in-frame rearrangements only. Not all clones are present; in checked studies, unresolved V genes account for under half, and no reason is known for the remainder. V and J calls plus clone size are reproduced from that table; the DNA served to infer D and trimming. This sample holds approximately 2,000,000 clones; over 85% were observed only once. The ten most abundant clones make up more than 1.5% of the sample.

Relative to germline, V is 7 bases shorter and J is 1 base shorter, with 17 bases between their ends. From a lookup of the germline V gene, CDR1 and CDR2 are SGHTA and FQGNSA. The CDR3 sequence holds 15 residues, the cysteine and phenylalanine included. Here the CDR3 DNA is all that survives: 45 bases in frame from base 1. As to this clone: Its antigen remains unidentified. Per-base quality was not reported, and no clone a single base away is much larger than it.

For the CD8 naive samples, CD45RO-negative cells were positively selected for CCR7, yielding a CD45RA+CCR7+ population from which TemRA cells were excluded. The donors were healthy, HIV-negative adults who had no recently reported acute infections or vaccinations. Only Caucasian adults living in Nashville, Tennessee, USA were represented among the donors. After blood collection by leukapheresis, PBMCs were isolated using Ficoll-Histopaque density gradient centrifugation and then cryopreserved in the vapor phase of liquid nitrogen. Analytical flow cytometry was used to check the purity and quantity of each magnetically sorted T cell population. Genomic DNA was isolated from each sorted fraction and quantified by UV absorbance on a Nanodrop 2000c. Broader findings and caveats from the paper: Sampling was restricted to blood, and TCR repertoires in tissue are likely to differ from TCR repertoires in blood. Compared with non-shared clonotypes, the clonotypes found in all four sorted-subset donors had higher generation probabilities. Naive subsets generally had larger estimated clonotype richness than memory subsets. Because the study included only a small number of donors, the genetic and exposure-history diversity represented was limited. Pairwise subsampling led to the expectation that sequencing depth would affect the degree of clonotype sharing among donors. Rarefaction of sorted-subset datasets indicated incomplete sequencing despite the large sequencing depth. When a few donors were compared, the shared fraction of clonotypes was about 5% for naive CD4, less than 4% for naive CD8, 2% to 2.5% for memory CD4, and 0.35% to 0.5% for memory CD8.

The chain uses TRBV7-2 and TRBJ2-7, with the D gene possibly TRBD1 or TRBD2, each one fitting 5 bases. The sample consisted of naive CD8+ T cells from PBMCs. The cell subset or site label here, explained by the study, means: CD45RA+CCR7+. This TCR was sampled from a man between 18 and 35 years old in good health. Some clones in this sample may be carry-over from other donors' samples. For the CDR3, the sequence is CASNPSPGQSYEQYF. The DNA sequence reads TGTGCCAGCAACCCCTCCCCGGGGCAGTCCTACGAGCAGTACTTC.